This TCR beta chain emerged from a study of CD8+ T cells in alopecia areata. Treatment specified: oral pan-JAK inhibitor, 5-10 mg twice daily. There are 13 residues in the CDR3. V shed 3 bases and J shed 5 bases, with 10 bases lying between them. Germline V lookup: CDR1 SNHLY, CDR2 FYNNEI. RNA, once extracted, was reverse transcribed into cDNA for use as the sequencing template. Method: immunoSEQ multiplex PCR; TCRdb's copy keeps in-frame clones and lacks some. Here the sample spans hundreds of thousands of clones, nearly 60% being singletons. This material consisted of CD4+ T cells sorted from blood, taken at week 24, from a patient treated with tofacitinib. The sequence came from a human donor with alopecia areata. The chain joins TRBV2 to TRBJ1-2; D is perhaps TRBD1 (5 bases). For the CDR3, the DNA is TGTGCCAGCAGTGATCAGGGCGGGTATGGCTACACCTTC. It codes for CASSDQGGYGYTF.